Sequencing of this T cell receptor beta chain was carried out in a study of cytomegalovirus exposure and HLA in healthy donors (dated by TCRdb to the late 2010s). Concerning the study at large: An earlier analysis of roughly 500 of the donors reported about 290 Gb of sequence data and 117 million unique TCR beta sequences from some 180 million T cells. Using immunosequencing, the study profiled T cell repertoires from 640 or so subjects and related those repertoires to cytomegalovirus serostatus. Among a few hundred genotyped donors of the cohort, an average of 235,054 unique TCR beta nucleotide sequences were sequenced per donor, roughly 18% of them non-productive. To study patterns of TCR occurrence, a later analysis re-analyzed previously published TCR beta repertoires from several hundred donors and added high-resolution HLA genotyping. An earlier analysis of 500 to 750 of the donors applied high-throughput TCR beta sequencing to assess whether each TCR beta V gene segment acted as functional or pseudogenic. All discovery cohort repertoires had been generated on a single sequencing platform. Typing coverage differed by locus: A, B, C, DRB1 and DQB1 were typed in about 620-640 donors, DQA1 in about 550, DPA1 in around 600, and DPB1 in around 490. The genetic ancestry cluster associated with self-reported Caucasian donors included 80% to 90% of the roughly 380 genotyped donors. An early release covering roughly 600 HLA-typed donors comprised about 300 gigabases of sequencing data and roughly 86 million unique TCR sequences. Alongside the repertoire data, information on donor age, sex, ethnicity and CMV serostatus was compiled. HLA typing covered class I and class II loci at four-digit resolution. High-throughput TCR immunosequencing, statistical association of individual TCRs with disease status, and machine learning were combined to predict cytomegalovirus infection status. Rather than using new phenotypic data, the later analysis identified candidate immune exposures from TCR beta sequences and from how often those sequences occurred across donors. In addition to the first cohort of 666 subjects, a separate validation cohort of under 150 different subjects was used. The aim of the study was to test whether cataloging public T cell receptors could identify signatures of past pathogen exposure. In a later genetic analysis, genome-wide SNP genotypes for about three fifths of the roughly 670 donors were used, and that subset was treated as a discovery cohort. Four to six DR-DQ haplotypes were handled as single units for association and clustering, since linkage in the cohort was strong.

Points the paper makes about the study in general: Roughly uniform sequencing depth across donors was assumed in presence/absence analyses, although this assumption may not hold. A further reported finding was that TCR beta sequences accurately predicted the HLA-A and HLA-B alleles for most subjects in the first cohort. When HLA alleles, especially DR and DQ, strongly co-occurred, attributing TCR associations to individual alleles was difficult. In a later analysis, the rate of TCR association differed among HLA loci, with DRB1 alleles having the most associated TCRs and HLA-C alleles having the fewest. Correlated functional status among segregating V segments might reflect linkage disequilibrium, but an unknown experimental factor could not be ruled out. According to a later analysis, parvovirus B19, influenza, CMV and Epstein-Barr virus appeared linked to several top co-occurrence clusters. An earlier analysis of some 590 of the donors showed that most TCR beta V segments appeared in productive rearrangements either about 87% or about 30% of the time, which broadly matched IMGT annotations. An association between a missense DCLRE1C variant and V-gene and J-gene trimming of TCR beta chains was found in a later genetic analysis and replicated in an independent cohort. The authors suggested that the approach could potentially be generalized to other disease states and immunological phenotypes. Most CMV-associated TCR beta chains appeared to be HLA-restricted in a later analysis, and the HLA associations seemed to be driven largely by CMV exposure. A few of the identified cytomegalovirus-associated TCR beta chains were confirmed in vitro to be specific for cytomegalovirus antigens. A later genetic analysis reported fewer N-insertions in productive TCRs among donors in an Asian-associated ancestry cluster than the roughly 720-donor mean. In the study, around 150 TCR beta chains were listed as associated with cytomegalovirus. In this cohort, only TCR beta chains were sequenced, and detectable features were limited by the absence of alpha or paired-chain data. Because HLA typing was missing for some donors at each locus, association tests included only the typed subset. Roughly 17 rarely observed V segments, including chromosome 9 orphons, were excluded from the earlier analysis of approximately 500 of the donors because counts were too low. CMV serostatus was the only immune exposure information available for the cohort. At a false discovery rate of 0.05, a later analysis linked 16,951 TCR beta sequences to specific HLA alleles. A cluster of highly shared sequence variants was judged likely to represent a technical artifact of the sequencing pipeline. Compared with equally common non-associated chains, HLA-associated TCR beta chains in a later analysis were more clonally expanded and had lower generation probabilities. The 87-base-pair reads could not distinguish some IMGT-functional V segments, including TRBV6-2 and TRBV6-3, so those segments were excluded. Most TCR sequences were seen in very few donors, while some public TCRs were found in many individuals. The classifier was reported to diagnose cytomegalovirus status with high specificity and sensitivity in both the original cohort and the validation cohort.

In total, roughly 670 healthy bone marrow donors made up the cohort. At the time of sampling, all cohort members were nominally healthy, though unrecorded immune exposures were likely present. The donor was CMV seropositive and belonged to the group of 250 to 350 seropositive cohort members. Every donor gave a peripheral blood sample, and the peripheral blood mononuclear cells from that sample were used for TCR beta sequencing. The Qiagen DNeasy Blood Extraction Kit was used to extract genomic DNA from the blood cell samples. A word on this clone: This clone's antigen is unknown. No clone much larger than this one lies a single base away; base qualities are absent.

The protocol used for the library was the immunoSEQ multiplex PCR assay. The multiplex PCR relied on a mix of 60 forward primers for TCR Vbeta segments and 13 reverse primers for TCR Jbeta segments. Amplification of the CDR3 region of rearranged TCR beta genes was performed with a multiplex PCR assay on genomic DNA. On the Illumina HiSeq System, the amplified TCR beta libraries were sequenced as 87-base-pair reads. Turning to the authors' computational methods: Across the 666 repertoires, a later analysis counted roughly 77 million unique TCR beta chains, roughly 11 million of which were shared by at least two donors. To remove PCR and sequencing errors, raw reads were error-corrected and collapsed into unique sequences using a nearest-neighbor algorithm that merged closely related sequences. V, D and J gene segments were assigned by aligning CDR3 sequences to IMGT reference sequences. For a sequence to be retained, a match of at least six nucleotides was required to both a V gene segment and a J gene segment. A rearrangement was called productive if the CDR3 had no stop codons and remained in frame with V and J, and every other rearrangement was called non-productive. Following IMGT convention, CDR3 was defined as the stretch from the second conserved V-encoded cysteine to the conserved J-encoded phenylalanine. Sequences without an unambiguous match to a single V gene segment were excluded from the earlier analysis of approximately 600 of the donors. An earlier analysis of approximately 590 of the donors called V segments functional above 56.7% productive rearrangements and segregating when the between-donor standard deviation exceeded 5%. A statistical classification framework was built for diagnosing cytomegalovirus status from the catalog of TCR beta chain sequences. A later analysis assigned V and J genes by comparing TCR nucleotide sequences with IMGT/GENE-DB human TR gene sequences. The TCRdist pipeline was used in a later analysis to assign CDR3 sequences and most-parsimonious VDJ recombination scenarios. In a later analysis, each TCR beta chain was defined by its CDR3 amino acid sequence together with its V-gene family, and reads lacking a unique V-gene family were excluded. To address suspected cross-contamination and a sequencing artifact, a later analysis removed around 590 highly shared, low-generation-probability nucleotide sequences. In a later analysis, a clonal expansion index for each public chain was calculated from normalized within-repertoire ranks of inferred template counts. In a later analysis, generation probabilities were computed with a VDJ recombination model fitted to out-of-frame rearrangements, and the resulting probabilities were checked against IGoR. Hypergeometric tests were used in a later analysis to score TCR-TCR, TCR-HLA and TCR-CMV co-occurrence, with a repertoire-size bias correction applied to the TCR pairs. False discovery rates were estimated in a later analysis by permuting HLA or CMV assignments 20 times. In a later analysis, co-occurring TCRs were grouped using DBSCAN, with TCRdist sequence similarity added in when clustering inside HLA-allele-positive subsets. Repertoires with fewer than 30,000 or more than 120,000 public chains were left out of co-occurrence clustering, as were four to six repertoires with anomalous nucleotide sharing. TCRdb holds this immuneACCESS table with in-frame rearrangements only. Some clones are missing; in checked studies, unresolved V genes explain under half, and the rest has no known cause. V and J calls and clone size are those listed in that table; D and trimming were worked out from the DNA. The table for this sample lists about 120,000 clones; roughly 80% of them were counted only once. The ten biggest clones cover 8.8% of the sample.

The CDR3 covers 13 residues, taking in both the cysteine and the phenylalanine. Only the CDR3 DNA stays, 39 bases, in frame from base 1. V drops 3 bases and J drops 5 bases, leaving 10 bases in between. For CDR1 and CDR2, the germline V gene (reference sequence) lists LNHDA and SQIVND. The sequenced material came from PBMCs. The sequence links TRBV19 to TRBJ1-2, with a weak D call of TRBD1 (5 bases match). This receptor was identified in a female donor in good health and CMV-seropositive. The bases read TGTGCCAGTAGTATGACAGAAGGGTATGGCTACACCTTC. Its protein reads: CASSMTEGYGYTF.